This T cell receptor beta chain is drawn from a study of T cells in localized non-small cell lung cancer. This CDR3 contains 15 residues. The V and J ends lost 5 bases and 7 bases respectively, with 18 bases between them. The germline CDR1 and CDR2 sequences are SGHNT and YENEEA. Some clones are missing from TCRdb's copy, which holds only in-frame ones; the method was immunoSEQ multiplex PCR. Seen here are approximately 1,800 clones, approximately 35% observed once, and the top ten hold roughly an eighth. J is TRBJ2-1 and V is TRBV11-3, with D maybe TRBD2 (5 bases). This TCR came from an older male donor with stage III squamous cell lung carcinoma. Source: normal lung tissue next to the tumor, taken before any cancer treatment. This CDR3 is CASSLRPPGLNEQFF. The CDR3 coding sequence is TGTGCCAGCAGCCTCCGACCGCCGGGGTTAAATGAGCAGTTCTTC. The full variable domain, with the rest looked up from reference TRBV11-3 and TRBJ2-1, is EAGVVQSPRYKIIEKKQPVAFWCNPISGHNTLYWYLQNLGQGPELLIRYENEEAVDDSQLPKDRFSAERLKGVDSTLKIQPAELGDSAVYLCASSLRPPGLNEQFFGPGTRLTVL.